A selection of T cell receptor beta chains follows, all from one sample in a study of human CD4 T cells and Enterobacteriaceae. The data were produced by immunoSEQ multiplex PCR, yet TCRdb's version contains in-frame clones alone and is incomplete. The sample carries tens of thousands of clones, approximately 80% recorded once. Source material: memory CD4+ T cells from blood. Receptors were obtained from a human donor in good health. Both conserved end residues are part of each CDR3. D genes are given only for firm matches. A row's size may be missing; if present it is once, few, many or a size class.

NA,NA,TRBJ1-1,13,TRBV11-3,TGTGCCAGCAGCTTGTCGGGGGACACTGAAGCTTTCTTT,CASSLSGDTEAFF
NA,NA,TRBJ2-5,13,TRBV28,TGTGCCAGCAGCTCCCAAGGGGGTGGGACCCAGTACTTC,CASSSQGGGTQYF
NA,NA,TRBJ1-6,15,TRBV7-2,TGTGCCAGCAGCTTAGTAGGGCCACCTAATTCACCCCTCCACTTT,CASSLVGPPNSPLHF
NA,NA,TRBJ2-7,11,TRBV2,TGTGCCAGCAGGGGACACTACGAGCAGTACTTC,CASRGHYEQYF
NA,NA,TRBJ2-1,15,TRBV5-1,TGCGCCAGCAGCTTGGCCGGGAGCTCCTACAATGAGCAGTTCTTC,CASSLAGSSYNEQFF
NA,NA,TRBJ1-5,16,TRBV27,TGTGCCAGCAGTTTATCGTGGGATATTAGCAATCAGCCCCAGCATTTT,CASSLSWDISNQPQHF
NA,NA,TRBJ1-1,15,TRBV19,TGTGCCAGTACCGCGAGCCGGATTATGAACACTGAAGCTTTCTTT,CASTASRIMNTEAFF
NA,NA,TRBJ1-2,15,TRBV15,TGTGCCACCAGCAGAGAGTTACGGGTGGTGGATGGCTACACCTTC,CATSRELRVVDGYTF
NA,NA,TRBJ1-1,14,TRBV6-1,TGTGCCAGCAGTGAACCAGGGGAGCGGACTGAAGCTTTCTTT,CASSEPGERTEAFF
TRBD2,once,TRBJ2-7,18,TRBV7-8,TGTGCCAGCAGCACGACTAGCGGGAGTTTGTTGTTCTCGCCCGAGCAGTACTTC,CASSTTSGSLLFSPEQYF
TRBD1,NA,TRBJ1-6,14,TRBV6-5,TGTGCCAGCAGCCTAGGACAGGTCAATTCACCCCTCCACTTT,CASSLGQVNSPLHF
NA,NA,TRBJ2-3,15,TRBV9,TGTGCCAGCAGCGTAGTAGCGGAACGCACAGATACGCAGTATTTT,CASSVVAERTDTQYF
NA,once,TRBJ2-5,14,TRBV29-1,TGCAGCGTCACCGTGGGGAGTCCGCAAGAGACCCAGTACTTC,CSVTVGSPQETQYF
NA,NA,TRBJ2-7,14,TRBV5-1,TGCGCCAGCAGCTTGGAGGGTCAAACCTACGAGCAGTACTTC,CASSLEGQTYEQYF
NA,once,TRBJ1-3,18,TRBV7-6,TGTGCCAGCAGCCTAGGCATCAACCCGGGGGCGTCCGGAAACACCATATATTTT,CASSLGINPGASGNTIYF